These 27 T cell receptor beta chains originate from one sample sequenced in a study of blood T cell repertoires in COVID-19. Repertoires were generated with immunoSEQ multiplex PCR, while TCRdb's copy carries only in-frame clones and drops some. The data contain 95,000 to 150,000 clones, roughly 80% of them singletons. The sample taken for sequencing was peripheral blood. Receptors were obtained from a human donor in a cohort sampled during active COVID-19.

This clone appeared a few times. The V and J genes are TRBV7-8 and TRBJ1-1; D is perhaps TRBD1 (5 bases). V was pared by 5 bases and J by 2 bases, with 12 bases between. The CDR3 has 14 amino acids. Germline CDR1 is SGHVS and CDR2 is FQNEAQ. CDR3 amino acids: CASSPGLANTEAFF. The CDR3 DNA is TGTGCCAGCAGCCCGGGACTGGCAAACACTGAAGCTTTCTTT.

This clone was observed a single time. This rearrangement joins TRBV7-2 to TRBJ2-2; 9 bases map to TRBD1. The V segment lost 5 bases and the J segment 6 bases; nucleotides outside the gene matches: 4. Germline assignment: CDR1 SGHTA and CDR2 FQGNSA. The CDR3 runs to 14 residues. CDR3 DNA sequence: TGTGCCAGCAGCAAACGGACAGGGGCCGGGGAGCTGTTTTTT. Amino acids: CASSKRTGAGELFF.

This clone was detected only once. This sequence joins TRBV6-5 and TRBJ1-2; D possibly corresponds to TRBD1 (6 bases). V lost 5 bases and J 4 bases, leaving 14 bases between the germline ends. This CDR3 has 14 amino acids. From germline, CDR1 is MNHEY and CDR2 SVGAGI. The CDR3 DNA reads TGTGCCAGCAGTCCACAGGGTATCGGCTATGGCTACACCTTC. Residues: CASSPQGIGYGYTF.

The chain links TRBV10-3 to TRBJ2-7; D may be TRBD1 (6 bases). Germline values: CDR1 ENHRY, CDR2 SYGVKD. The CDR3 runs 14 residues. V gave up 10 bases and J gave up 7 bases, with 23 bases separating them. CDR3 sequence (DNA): TGTGCCACCGTACCGGACAGCAACGTCGGGGAGCAGTACTTC. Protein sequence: CATVPDSNVGEQYF.

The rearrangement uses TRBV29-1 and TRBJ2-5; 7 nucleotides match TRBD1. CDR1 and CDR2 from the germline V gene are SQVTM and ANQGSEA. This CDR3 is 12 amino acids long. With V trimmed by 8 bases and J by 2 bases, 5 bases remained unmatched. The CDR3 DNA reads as TGCAGCCTCAGGACAGGACAAGAGACCCAGTACTTC. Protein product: CSLRTGQETQYF.

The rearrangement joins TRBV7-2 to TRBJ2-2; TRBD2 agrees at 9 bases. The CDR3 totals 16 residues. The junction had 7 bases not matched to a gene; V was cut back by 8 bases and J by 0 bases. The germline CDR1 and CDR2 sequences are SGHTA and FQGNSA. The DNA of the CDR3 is TGTGCCAGCGGCCGTCGCGGGGGGGCGAACACCGGGGAGCTGTTTTTT. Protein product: CASGRRGGANTGELFF.

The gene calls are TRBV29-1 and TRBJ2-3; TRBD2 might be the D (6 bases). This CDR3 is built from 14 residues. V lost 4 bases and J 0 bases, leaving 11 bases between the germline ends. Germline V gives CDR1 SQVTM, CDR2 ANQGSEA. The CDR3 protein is CSVVGGTSTDTQYF. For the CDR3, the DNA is TGCAGCGTTGTGGGGGGTACTAGCACAGATACGCAGTATTTT.

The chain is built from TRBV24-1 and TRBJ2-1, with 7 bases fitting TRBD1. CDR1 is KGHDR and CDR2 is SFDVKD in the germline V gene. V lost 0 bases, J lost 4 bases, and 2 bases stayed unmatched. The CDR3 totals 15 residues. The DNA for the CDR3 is TGTGCCACCAGTGATTTGTGGGACAGTTACAATGAGCAGTTCTTC. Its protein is CATSDLWDSYNEQFF.

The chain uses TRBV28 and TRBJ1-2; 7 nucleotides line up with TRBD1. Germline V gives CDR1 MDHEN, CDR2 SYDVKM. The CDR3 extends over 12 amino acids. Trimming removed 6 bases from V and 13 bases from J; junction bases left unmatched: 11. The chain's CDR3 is CASSLGTEFFTF. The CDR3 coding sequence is TGTGCCAGCAGCCTCGGGACAGAGTTTTTCACCTTC.

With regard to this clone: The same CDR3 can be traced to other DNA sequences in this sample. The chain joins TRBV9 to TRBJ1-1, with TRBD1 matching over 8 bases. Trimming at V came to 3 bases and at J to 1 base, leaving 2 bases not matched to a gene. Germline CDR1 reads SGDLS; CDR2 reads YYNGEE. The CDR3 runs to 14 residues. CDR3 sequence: CASSEQGGNTEAFF. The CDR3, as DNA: TGTGCCAGCAGCGAACAGGGGGGGAACACTGAAGCTTTCTTT. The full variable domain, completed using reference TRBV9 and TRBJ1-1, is DSGVTQTPKHLITATGQRVTLRCSPRSGDLSVYWYQQSLDQGLQFLIQYYNGEERAKGNILERFSAQQFPDLHSELNLSSLELGDSALYFCASSEQGGNTEAFFGQGTRLTVV.

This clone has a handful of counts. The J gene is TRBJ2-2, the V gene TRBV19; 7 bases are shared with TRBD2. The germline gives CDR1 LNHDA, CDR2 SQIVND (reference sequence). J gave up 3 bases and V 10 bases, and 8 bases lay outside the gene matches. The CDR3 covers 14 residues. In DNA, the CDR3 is TGTGCCACCGAGAGCGGGAAGGACACCGGGGAGCTGTTTTTT. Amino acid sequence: CATESGKDTGELFF.

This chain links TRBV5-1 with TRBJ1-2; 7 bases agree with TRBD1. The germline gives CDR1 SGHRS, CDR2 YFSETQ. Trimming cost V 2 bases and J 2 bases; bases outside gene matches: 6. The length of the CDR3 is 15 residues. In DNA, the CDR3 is TGCGCCAGCAGCTTAAGACCGGGACAGAACTATGGCTACACCTTC. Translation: CASSLRPGQNYGYTF.

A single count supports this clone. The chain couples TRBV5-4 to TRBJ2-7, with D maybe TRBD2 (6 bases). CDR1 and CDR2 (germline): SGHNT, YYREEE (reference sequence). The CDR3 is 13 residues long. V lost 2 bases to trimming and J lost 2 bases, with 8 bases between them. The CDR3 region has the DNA TGTGCCAGCAGCTTCCCGGGGGCCTACGAGCAGTACTTC. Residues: CASSFPGAYEQYF.

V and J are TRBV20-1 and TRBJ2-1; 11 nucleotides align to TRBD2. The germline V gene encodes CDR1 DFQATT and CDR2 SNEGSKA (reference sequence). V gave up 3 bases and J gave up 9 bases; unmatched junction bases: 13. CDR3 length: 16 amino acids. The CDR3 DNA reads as TGCAGTGCTAGTACTAGCGGGGGCATACTCCGGGGTGAGCAGTTCTTC. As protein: CSASTSGGILRGEQFF.

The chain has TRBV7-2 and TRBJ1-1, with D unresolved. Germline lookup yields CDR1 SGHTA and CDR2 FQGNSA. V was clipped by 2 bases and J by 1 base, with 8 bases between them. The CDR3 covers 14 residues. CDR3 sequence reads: CASSLSAGNTEAFF. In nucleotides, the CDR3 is TGTGCCAGCAGCTTAAGTGCAGGGAACACTGAAGCTTTCTTT. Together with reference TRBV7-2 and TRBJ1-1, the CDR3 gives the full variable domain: GAGVSQSPSNKVTEKGKDVELRCDPISGHTALYWYRQSLGQGLEFLIYFQGNSAPDKSGLPSDRFSAERTGGSVSTLTIQRTQQEDSAVYLCASSLSAGNTEAFFGQGTRLTVV.

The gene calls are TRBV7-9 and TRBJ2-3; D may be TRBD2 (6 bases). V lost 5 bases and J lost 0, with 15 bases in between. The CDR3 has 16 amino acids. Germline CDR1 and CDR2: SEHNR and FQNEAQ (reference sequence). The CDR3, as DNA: TGTGCCAGCAGCCGCATGAGGGACTTAAGCACAGATACGCAGTATTTT. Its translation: CASSRMRDLSTDTQYF.

CDR3 nucleotides: TGCGCCAGCAGCCGCACTGGGACAGTAGCATCCTCCGGGGAGCTGTTTTTT. Its protein product is CASSRTGTVASSGELFF. The chain carries TRBV4-1 and TRBJ2-2, with 7 bases aligning to TRBD1. The CDR3 sequence is 17 residues long. Germline V lookup: CDR1 MGHRA, CDR2 YSYEKL. Trimming cost V 4 bases and J 6 bases; bases outside gene matches: 14.

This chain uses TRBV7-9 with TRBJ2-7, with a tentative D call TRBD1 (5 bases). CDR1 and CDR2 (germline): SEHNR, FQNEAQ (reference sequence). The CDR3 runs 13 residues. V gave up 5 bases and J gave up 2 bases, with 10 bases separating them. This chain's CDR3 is CASSLDRTYEQYF. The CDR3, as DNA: TGTGCCAGCAGCCTCGACAGAACCTACGAGCAGTACTTC.

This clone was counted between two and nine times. For the CDR3, the DNA is TGCGCCAGCAGCCCGGGGGGGACAGGGAACTATGGCTACACCTTC. Protein product: CASSPGGTGNYGYTF. The genes are TRBV4-1 and TRBJ1-2; TRBD1 aligns across 9 bases. V was clipped by 4 bases and J by 2 bases; unmatched bases: 5. The CDR3 sequence is 15 residues long. Germline V gives CDR1 MGHRA, CDR2 YSYEKL.

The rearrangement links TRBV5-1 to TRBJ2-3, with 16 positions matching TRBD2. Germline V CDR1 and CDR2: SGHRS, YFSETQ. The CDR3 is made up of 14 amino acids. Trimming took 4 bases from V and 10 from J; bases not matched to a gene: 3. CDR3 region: CASSIGTSGRAQYF. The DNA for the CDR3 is TGCGCCAGCAGCATAGGGACTAGCGGGAGGGCGCAGTATTTT. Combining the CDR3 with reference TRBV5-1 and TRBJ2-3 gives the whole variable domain KAGVTQTPRYLIKTRGQQVTLSCSPISGHRSVSWYQQTPGQGLQFLFEYFSETQRNKGNFPGRFSGRQFSNSRSEMNVSTLELGDSALYLCASSIGTSGRAQYFGPGTRLTVL.

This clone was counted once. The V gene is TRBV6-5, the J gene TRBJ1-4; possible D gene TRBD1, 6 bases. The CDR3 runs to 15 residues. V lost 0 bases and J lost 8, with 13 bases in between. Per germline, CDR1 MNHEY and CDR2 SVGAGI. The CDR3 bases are TGTGCCAGCAGTTACTCGAGGGGGTCGAGGGAAAAACTGTTTTTT. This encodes CASSYSRGSREKLFF.

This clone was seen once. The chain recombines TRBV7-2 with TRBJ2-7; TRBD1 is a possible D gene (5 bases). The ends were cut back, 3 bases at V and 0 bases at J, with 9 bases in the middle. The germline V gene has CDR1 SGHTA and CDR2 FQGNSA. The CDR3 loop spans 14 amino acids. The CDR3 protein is CASSFRQNSYEQYF. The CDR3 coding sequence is TGTGCCAGCAGCTTTCGACAGAACTCCTACGAGCAGTACTTC.

For the CDR3, the DNA is TGTGCCAGCAGCCAAGGCCCCGGGGGTGCAGATACGCAGTATTTT. It is translated as CASSQGPGGADTQYF. The chain is built from TRBV4-2 and TRBJ2-3, with D possibly being TRBD2 (6 bases). V was shortened by 1 base and J by 4 bases, with 12 bases between the two germline ends. This CDR3 spans 15 amino acids. Germline assignment: CDR1 LGHNA and CDR2 YNFKEQ.

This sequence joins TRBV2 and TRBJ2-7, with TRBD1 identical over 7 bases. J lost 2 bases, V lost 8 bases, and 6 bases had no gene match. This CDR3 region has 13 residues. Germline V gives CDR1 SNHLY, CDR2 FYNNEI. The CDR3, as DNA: TGTGCCAGCCGGTGGGACAGTCCCTACGAGCAGTACTTC. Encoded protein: CASRWDSPYEQYF.

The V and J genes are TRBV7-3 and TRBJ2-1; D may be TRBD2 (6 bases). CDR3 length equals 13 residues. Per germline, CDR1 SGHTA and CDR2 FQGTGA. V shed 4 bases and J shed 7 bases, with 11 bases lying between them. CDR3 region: CASSSSRGNEQFF. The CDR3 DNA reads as TGTGCCAGCAGCTCTAGTCGGGGGAATGAGCAGTTCTTC. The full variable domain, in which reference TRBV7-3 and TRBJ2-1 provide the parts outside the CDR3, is GAGVSQTPSNKVTEKGKYVELRCDPISGHTALYWYRQSLGQGPEFLIYFQGTGAADDSGLPNDRFFAVRPEGSVSTLKIQRTERGDSAVYLCASSSSRGNEQFFGPGTRLTVL.

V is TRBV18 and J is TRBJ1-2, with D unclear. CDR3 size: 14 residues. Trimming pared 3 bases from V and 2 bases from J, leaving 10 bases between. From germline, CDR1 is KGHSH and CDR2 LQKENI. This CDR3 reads CASSPPTQNYGYTF. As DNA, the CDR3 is TGTGCCAGCTCACCTCCGACACAGAACTATGGCTACACCTTC. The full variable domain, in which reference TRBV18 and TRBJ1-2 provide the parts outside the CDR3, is NAGVMQNPRHLVRRRGQEARLRCSPMKGHSHVYWYRQLPEEGLKFMVYLQKENIIDESGMPKERFSAEFPKEGPSILRIQQVVRGDSAAYFCASSPPTQNYGYTFGSGTRLTVV.

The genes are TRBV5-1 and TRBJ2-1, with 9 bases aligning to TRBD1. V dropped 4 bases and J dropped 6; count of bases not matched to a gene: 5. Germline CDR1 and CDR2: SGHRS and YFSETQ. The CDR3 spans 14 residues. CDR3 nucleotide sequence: TGCGCCAGCAGCAGTATGACAGGGGGCAATGAGCAGTTCTTC. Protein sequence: CASSSMTGGNEQFF.